This T cell receptor beta chain derives from a study of blood T cell repertoires in COVID-19. Study-wide background: Collection of acute and convalescent COVID-19 samples took place in the United States, Italy and Spain. Nucleic acid was either cDNA or gDNA, and it came from T cells, B-cell-depleted T cells, or PBMCs.

TCRdb keeps only in-frame clones here, not all; method: immunoSEQ multiplex PCR. In the table there are hundreds of thousands of clones, roughly 90% of which are singletons. CDR1 is SGHRS and CDR2 is YFSETQ in the germline V gene. The junction had 3 bases not matched to a gene; V was cut back by 4 bases and J by 2 bases. The CDR3 runs to 14 residues. The source is a man aged 60 to 75 who had recovered from COVID-19. Material for sequencing was peripheral blood. This chain connects TRBV5-1 to TRBJ2-1, with TRBD2 matching over 7 bases. CDR3 residues: CASSPGGAYNEQFF. In nucleotides, the CDR3 is TGCGCCAGCAGCCCGGGGGGAGCCTACAATGAGCAGTTCTTC.